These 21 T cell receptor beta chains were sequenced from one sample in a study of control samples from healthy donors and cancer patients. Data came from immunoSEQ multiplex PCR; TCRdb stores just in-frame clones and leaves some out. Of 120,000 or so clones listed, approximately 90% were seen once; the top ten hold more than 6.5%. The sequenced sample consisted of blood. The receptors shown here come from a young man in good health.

The chain's CDR3 is CASSPIRDSPLHF. The CDR3 DNA follows: TGTGCCAGCTCACCAATCAGGGATTCACCCCTCCACTTT. The chain joins TRBV18 to TRBJ1-6; maybe TRBD1 (5 bases). This CDR3 comprises 13 residues. The V gene lost 2 bases and the J gene lost 8 bases, with 7 bases spanning the gap. CDR1 is KGHSH, CDR2 LQKENI, per germline.

CDR3: CASSPGRNGGNTIYF. The CDR3 DNA is TGCGCCAGCAGCCCGGGGAGGAACGGAGGAAACACCATATATTTT. The chain couples TRBV5-1 to TRBJ1-3; D call uncertain. V was clipped by 4 bases and J by 4 bases, with 15 bases between them. Germline assignment: CDR1 SGHRS and CDR2 YFSETQ. The CDR3 extends over 15 amino acids.

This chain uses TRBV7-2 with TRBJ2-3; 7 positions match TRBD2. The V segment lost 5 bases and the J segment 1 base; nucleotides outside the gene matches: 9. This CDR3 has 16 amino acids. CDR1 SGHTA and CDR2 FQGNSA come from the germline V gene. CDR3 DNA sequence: TGTGCCAGCAGCCATAAACGGGACTATCGCACAGATACGCAGTATTTT. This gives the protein CASSHKRDYRTDTQYF.

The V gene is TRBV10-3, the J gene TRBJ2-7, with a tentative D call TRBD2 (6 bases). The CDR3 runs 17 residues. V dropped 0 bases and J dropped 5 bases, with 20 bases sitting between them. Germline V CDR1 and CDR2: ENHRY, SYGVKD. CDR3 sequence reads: CAISESVSRRGSDEQYF. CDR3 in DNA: TGTGCCATCAGTGAGTCGGTCAGCAGGCGGGGTTCGGACGAGCAGTACTTC.

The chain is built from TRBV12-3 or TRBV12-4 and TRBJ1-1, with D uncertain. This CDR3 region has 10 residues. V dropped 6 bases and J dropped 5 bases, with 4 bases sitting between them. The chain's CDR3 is CASSGTEAFF. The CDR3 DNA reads TGTGCCAGCAGCGGGACTGAAGCTTTCTTT.

The CDR3, as DNA: TGTGCCAGTAGTACCCGTCAGGGGAGCTCCTACGAGCAGTACTTC. It is translated as CASSTRQGSSYEQYF. The chain is built from TRBV19 and TRBJ2-7; D might be TRBD1 (6 bases). Trimming left V 4 bases short and J 0 bases short, with 13 bases between. The germline V gene has CDR1 LNHDA and CDR2 SQIVND (reference sequence). The CDR3 runs to 15 residues.

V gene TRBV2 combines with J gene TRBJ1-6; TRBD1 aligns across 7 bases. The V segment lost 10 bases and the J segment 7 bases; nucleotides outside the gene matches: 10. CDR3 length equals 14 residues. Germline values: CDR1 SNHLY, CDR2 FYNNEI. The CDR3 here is CATAQGFTNSPLHF. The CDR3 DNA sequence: TGTGCCACCGCACAGGGGTTTACCAATTCACCCCTCCACTTT.

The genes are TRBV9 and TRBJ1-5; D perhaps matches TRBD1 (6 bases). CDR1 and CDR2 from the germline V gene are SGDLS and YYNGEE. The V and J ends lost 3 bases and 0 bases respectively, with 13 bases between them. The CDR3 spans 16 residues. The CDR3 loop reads CASSGGGVHSNQPQHF. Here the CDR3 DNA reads TGTGCCAGCAGCGGAGGGGGGGTCCATAGCAATCAGCCCCAGCATTTT.

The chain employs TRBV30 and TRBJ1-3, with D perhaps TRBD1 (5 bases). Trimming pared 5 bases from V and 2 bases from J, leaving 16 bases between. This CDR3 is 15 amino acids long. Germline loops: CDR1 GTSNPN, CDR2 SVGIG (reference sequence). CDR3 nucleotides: TGTGCCTGGCGGGCGGGGCCCTTTGCTGGAAACACCATATATTTT. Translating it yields CAWRAGPFAGNTIYF.

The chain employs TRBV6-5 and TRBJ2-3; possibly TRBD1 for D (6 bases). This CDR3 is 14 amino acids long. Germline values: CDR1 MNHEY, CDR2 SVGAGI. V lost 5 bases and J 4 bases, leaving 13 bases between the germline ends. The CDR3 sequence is CASSMGWTADTQYF. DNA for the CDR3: TGTGCCAGCAGTATGGGGTGGACAGCAGATACGCAGTATTTT.

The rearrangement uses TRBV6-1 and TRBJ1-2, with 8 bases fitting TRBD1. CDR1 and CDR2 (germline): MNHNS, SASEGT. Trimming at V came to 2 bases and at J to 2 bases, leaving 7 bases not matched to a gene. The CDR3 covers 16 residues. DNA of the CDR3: TGTGCCAGCAGTGAAAGATACCGACAGGGGAACTATGGCTACACCTTC. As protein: CASSERYRQGNYGYTF.

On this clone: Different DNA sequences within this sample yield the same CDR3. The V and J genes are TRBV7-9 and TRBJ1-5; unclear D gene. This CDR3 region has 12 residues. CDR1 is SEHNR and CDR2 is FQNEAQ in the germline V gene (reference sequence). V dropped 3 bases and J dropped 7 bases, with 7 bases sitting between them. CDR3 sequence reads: CASSLGGQPQHF. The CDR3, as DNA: TGTGCCAGCAGCTTGGGTGGGCAGCCCCAGCATTTT. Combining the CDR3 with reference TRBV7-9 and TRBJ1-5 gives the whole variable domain DTGVSQNPRHKITKRGQNVTFRCDPISEHNRLYWYRQTLGQGPEFLTYFQNEAQLEKSRLLSDRFSAERPKGSFSTLEIQRTEQGDSAMYLCASSLGGQPQHFGDGTRLSIL.

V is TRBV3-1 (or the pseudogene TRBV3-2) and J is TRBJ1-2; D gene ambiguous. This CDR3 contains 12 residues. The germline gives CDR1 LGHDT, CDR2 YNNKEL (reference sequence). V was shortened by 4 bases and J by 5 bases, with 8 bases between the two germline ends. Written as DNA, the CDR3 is TGTGCCAGCAGCCCTGGGGAATATGGCTACACCTTC. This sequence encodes CASSPGEYGYTF.

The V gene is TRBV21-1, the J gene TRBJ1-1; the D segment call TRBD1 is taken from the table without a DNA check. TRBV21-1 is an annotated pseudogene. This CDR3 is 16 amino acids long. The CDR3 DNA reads TGTGCCAGCAGCGCGGAAGTCGACAGGGGAAACACTGAAGCTTTCTTT. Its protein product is CASSAEVDRGNTEAFF.

The CDR3 is CASSFGTGELFF. The CDR3 coding sequence is TGTGCCAGCAGCTTCGGTACCGGGGAGCTGTTTTTT. This chain joins TRBV7-9 and TRBJ2-2; D gene ambiguous. Between the trimmed V and J ends, which lost 3 bases and 5 bases, there was a span of 4 bases. This CDR3 is built from 12 residues. CDR1 is SEHNR and CDR2 is FQNEAQ in the germline V gene (reference sequence).

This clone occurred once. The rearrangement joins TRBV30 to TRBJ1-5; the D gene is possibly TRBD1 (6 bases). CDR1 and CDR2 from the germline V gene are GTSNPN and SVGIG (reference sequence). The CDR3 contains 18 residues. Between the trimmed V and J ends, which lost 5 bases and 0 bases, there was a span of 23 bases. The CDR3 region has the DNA TGTGCCTGGTCCCGGGGGCGTAGAACCCCAGTTAGCAATCAGCCCCAGCATTTT. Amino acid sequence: CAWSRGRRTPVSNQPQHF.

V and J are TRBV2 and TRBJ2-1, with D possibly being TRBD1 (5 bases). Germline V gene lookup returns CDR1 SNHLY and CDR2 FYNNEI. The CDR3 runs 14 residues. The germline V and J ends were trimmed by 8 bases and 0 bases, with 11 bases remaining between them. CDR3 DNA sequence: TGTGCCAGCGATGCGGACAACTCCTACAATGAGCAGTTCTTC. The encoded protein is CASDADNSYNEQFF.

The CDR3 coding sequence is TGTGCCAGCAGCGCCACCGGGACAGAGAAGTACGAGCAGTACTTC. Protein product: CASSATGTEKYEQYF. This chain connects TRBV9 to TRBJ2-7; 7 bases map to TRBD1. The length of the CDR3 is 15 residues. Losses at the gene ends were 3 bases for V and 4 bases for J; bases not matched to a gene: 10. CDR1 is SGDLS and CDR2 is YYNGEE in the germline V gene.

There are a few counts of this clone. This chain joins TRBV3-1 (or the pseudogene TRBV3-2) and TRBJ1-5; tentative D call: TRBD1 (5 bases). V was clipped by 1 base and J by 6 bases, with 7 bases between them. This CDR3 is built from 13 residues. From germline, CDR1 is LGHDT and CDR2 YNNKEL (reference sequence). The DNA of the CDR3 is TGTGCCAGCAGCCAAGGGACACTTCAGCCCCAGCATTTT. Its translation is CASSQGTLQPQHF.

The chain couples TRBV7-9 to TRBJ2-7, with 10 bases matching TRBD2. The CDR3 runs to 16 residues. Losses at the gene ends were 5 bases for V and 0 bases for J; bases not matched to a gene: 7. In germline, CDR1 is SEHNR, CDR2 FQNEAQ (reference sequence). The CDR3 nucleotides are TGTGCCAGCAGCGGGGGACTAGCGTCACCCTCCTACGAGCAGTACTTC. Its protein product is CASSGGLASPSYEQYF.

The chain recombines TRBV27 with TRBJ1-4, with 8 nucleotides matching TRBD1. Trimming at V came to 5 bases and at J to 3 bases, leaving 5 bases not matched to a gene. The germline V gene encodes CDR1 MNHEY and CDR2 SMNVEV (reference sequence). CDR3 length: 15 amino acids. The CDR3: CASSLLQGANEKLFF. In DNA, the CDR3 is TGTGCCAGCAGTCTCCTACAGGGGGCTAATGAAAAACTGTTTTTT.